One TCR beta chain is described in this entry. Which antigen it targets is not known. The entry originates in a study of cytomegalovirus exposure and HLA in healthy donors (dated 2017 in TCRdb). A note on the overall study: In an earlier analysis of under 600 of the donors, 250 to 350 Gb of sequence data and 95 million to 130 million unique TCR beta sequences from about 179 million T cells were reported. In an earlier analysis of 500 to 650 of the donors, high-throughput TCR beta sequencing was used to judge whether each TCR beta V gene segment behaved as functional or pseudogenic. Donor age, sex, ethnicity and CMV serostatus were collected together with the repertoire data. Among the roughly 400 genotyped donors, approximately 77% belonged to the genetic ancestry cluster associated with self-reported Caucasian donors. Along with the approximately 670-subject first cohort, a separate validation cohort of over a hundred different subjects was used. The aim of the study was to test whether cataloging public T cell receptors could identify signatures of past pathogen exposure. Class I and class II HLA loci were covered by the typing at four-digit resolution. Four or five DR-DQ haplotypes were treated as single units for association and clustering because of strong linkage in the cohort. Genome-wide SNP genotypes for about 65% of the 666 donors were used in a later genetic analysis, which treated that subset as a discovery cohort. All discovery cohort repertoires had been generated on a single sequencing platform. Typing coverage varied by locus: roughly 629-630 donors for A, B, C, DRB1 and DQB1; roughly 500 for DQA1; about 590 for DPA1; fewer than 480 for DPB1. The T cell repertoires of under 750 subjects were profiled by immunosequencing and related to cytomegalovirus serostatus. In a later analysis, previously published TCR beta repertoires from 500 to 750 donors were re-analyzed and high-resolution HLA genotyping was added so that TCR occurrence patterns could be studied. On average, roughly 200,000 unique TCR beta nucleotide sequences were sequenced per donor among a few hundred genotyped donors of the cohort, with 15% to 20% of those sequences being non-productive. Rather than using new phenotypic data, the later analysis identified candidate immune exposures from TCR beta sequences and from how often those sequences occurred across donors. To predict cytomegalovirus infection status, the study brought together high-throughput TCR immunosequencing, statistical association of individual TCRs with disease status, and machine learning. An early release covering 500 to 750 HLA-typed donors comprised approximately 290 gigabases of sequencing data and about 90 million unique TCR sequences.

The paper's findings and limits, for the study overall: A cluster of highly shared sequence variants was judged likely to represent a technical artifact of the sequencing pipeline. A later analysis found that HLA-associated TCR beta chains were more clonally expanded and had lower generation probabilities than equally common non-associated chains. The authors suggested that the approach could potentially be generalized to other disease states and immunological phenotypes. Across donors, most TCR sequences were observed very rarely, whereas some public TCRs were present in many individuals. The classifier was reported to diagnose cytomegalovirus status with high specificity and sensitivity in both the original cohort and the validation cohort. Some IMGT-functional V segments, including TRBV6-2 and TRBV6-3, could not be told apart with the 87-base-pair reads, so those segments were excluded. Because some donors lacked HLA typing at each locus, the association tests relied only on the typed subset. For the cohort, immune exposure information was limited to CMV serostatus. The cohort was sequenced for TCR beta chains only, and without alpha or paired-chain data the features that could be detected were limited. In vitro tests confirmed that three of the cytomegalovirus-associated TCR beta chains recognize cytomegalovirus antigens. The earlier analysis of approximately 590 of the donors excluded 15 to 20 rarely observed V segments, including chromosome 9 orphons, because counts were too low. In a later analysis, TCR association rates were found to vary across HLA loci, with the most associated TCRs seen for DRB1 alleles and the fewest for HLA-C alleles. An association between a missense DCLRE1C variant and V-gene and J-gene trimming of TCR beta chains was found in a later genetic analysis and replicated in an independent cohort. In the study, around 150 TCR beta chains were listed as associated with cytomegalovirus. According to a later analysis, parvovirus B19, influenza, CMV and Epstein-Barr virus appeared linked to several top co-occurrence clusters. Linkage disequilibrium might explain the correlated functional status among segregating V segments, but an unknown experimental factor could not be ruled out. According to a later genetic analysis, donors in an Asian-associated ancestry cluster had fewer N-insertions in productive TCRs than the roughly 670-donor mean. In a later analysis, most CMV-associated TCR beta chains were found to appear HLA-restricted, with HLA associations seemingly driven largely by CMV exposure. A further reported finding was that TCR beta sequences accurately predicted the HLA-A and HLA-B alleles for most subjects in the first cohort. At a false discovery rate of 0.05, a later analysis linked under 20,000 TCR beta sequences to specific HLA alleles. Sequencing depth was assumed to be roughly uniform across donors in the presence/absence analyses, though that assumption may not hold. When HLA alleles, especially DR and DQ, strongly co-occurred, attributing TCR associations to individual alleles was difficult. In an earlier analysis of over 550 of the donors, most TCR beta V segments were observed in productive rearrangements about 90% or about 30% of the time, broadly matching IMGT annotations.

The germline V gene specifies SGHTA as CDR1 and FQGTGA as CDR2. The germline V and J ends show losses of 5 bases and 10 bases respectively, and no gene match explains 5 bases of the junction. The CDR3 spans 14 residues, from the cysteine through the phenylalanine. Here the CDR3 DNA is all that survives: 42 bases in frame from base 1. The cohort comprised more than 550 healthy bone marrow donors. All cohort members were sampled while nominally healthy, although unrecorded immune exposures were likely present. The donor was CMV seropositive and was included in the group of 289 seropositive cohort members. Every donor gave a peripheral blood sample, and the peripheral blood mononuclear cells from that sample were used for TCR beta sequencing. Genomic DNA was extracted from the blood cell samples with the Qiagen DNeasy Blood Extraction Kit. Library method: the immunoSEQ multiplex PCR assay. For the multiplex PCR, a mixture combining 60 forward primers for TCR Vbeta segments and 13 reverse primers for TCR Jbeta segments was used. A multiplex PCR assay on genomic DNA amplified the CDR3 region of rearranged TCR beta genes. The Illumina HiSeq System was used to sequence the amplified TCR beta libraries as 87-base-pair reads. As for the authors' bioinformatics: A later analysis tallied 75 million to 95 million unique TCR beta chains across the approximately 670 repertoires, and approximately 12 million of those chains were shared by two or more donors. Raw reads were error-corrected and collapsed into unique sequences with a nearest-neighbor algorithm that merged closely related sequences to remove PCR and sequencing errors. Alignment of CDR3 sequences to IMGT reference sequences was used to assign V, D and J gene segments. Each retained sequence needed at least a six-nucleotide match to both a V gene segment and a J gene segment. Rearrangements were classified as productive when the CDR3 lacked stop codons and remained in frame with V and J, and all other rearrangements were classified as non-productive. CDR3 was defined according to IMGT convention as the region running from the second conserved V-encoded cysteine to the conserved J-encoded phenylalanine. The earlier analysis of 550 to 650 of the donors excluded any sequence lacking an unambiguous match to a single V gene segment. An earlier analysis of 500 to 700 of the donors classified V segments as functional when productive rearrangements were above 56.7% and as segregating when the standard deviation between donors was above 5%. A statistical classification framework was developed to diagnose cytomegalovirus status using the catalog of TCR beta chain sequences. In a later analysis, V and J genes were assigned by comparing TCR nucleotide sequences against IMGT/GENE-DB human TR gene sequences. The TCRdist pipeline was used in a later analysis to assign CDR3 sequences and most-parsimonious VDJ recombination scenarios. A later analysis defined each TCR beta chain by its CDR3 amino acid sequence plus V-gene family, and excluded reads lacking a unique V-gene family. In a later analysis, 450 to 600 highly shared, low-generation-probability nucleotide sequences were removed to address suspected cross-contamination and a sequencing artifact. In a later analysis, a clonal expansion index for each public chain was calculated from normalized within-repertoire ranks of inferred template counts. In a later analysis, generation probabilities were computed with a VDJ recombination model fitted to out-of-frame rearrangements, and the resulting probabilities were checked against IGoR. In a later analysis, hypergeometric tests were used to score TCR-TCR, TCR-HLA and TCR-CMV co-occurrence, with a repertoire-size bias correction applied to TCR pairs. A later analysis estimated false discovery rates by permuting HLA or CMV assignments 20 times. In a later analysis, co-occurring TCRs were grouped using DBSCAN, and TCRdist sequence similarity was added for clustering within HLA-allele-positive subsets. For co-occurrence clustering, repertoires with fewer than 30,000 or more than 120,000 public chains were excluded, along with five repertoires with anomalous nucleotide sharing. What TCRdb holds here is the immuneACCESS table cut down to in-frame rearrangements. Part of the clones is not present; checked against another copy, under half of the missing clones reflect an unresolved V gene, and the others are unexplained. V and J calls and clone size are copied from that table; D and trimming were computed from the DNA. This sample's table has entries for around 57,000 clones. The top ten hold roughly 11% of the sample.

Sequenced sample: PBMCs. The rearrangement joined TRBV7-3 to TRBJ1-6; 10 middle bases align to TRBD1. This clonotype originated in a woman aged 45-65 years in good health and CMV-seropositive. The nucleotide sequence reads as follows: TGTGCCAGCAGCATTACGGGACAGGGGTCACCCCTCCACTTT. This sequence encodes CASSITGQGSPLHF.